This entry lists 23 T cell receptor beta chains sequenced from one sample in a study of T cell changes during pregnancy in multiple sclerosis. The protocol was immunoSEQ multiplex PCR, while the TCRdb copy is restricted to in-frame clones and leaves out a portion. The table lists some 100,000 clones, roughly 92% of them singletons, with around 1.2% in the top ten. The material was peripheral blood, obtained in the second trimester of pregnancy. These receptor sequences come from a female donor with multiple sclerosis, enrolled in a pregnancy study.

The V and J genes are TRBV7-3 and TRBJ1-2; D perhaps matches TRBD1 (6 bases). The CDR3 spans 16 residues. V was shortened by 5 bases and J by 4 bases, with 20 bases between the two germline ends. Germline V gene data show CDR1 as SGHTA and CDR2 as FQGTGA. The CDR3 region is CASSPAGATPVYGYTF. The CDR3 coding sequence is TGTGCCAGCAGCCCAGCAGGGGCAACGCCAGTCTATGGCTACACCTTC.

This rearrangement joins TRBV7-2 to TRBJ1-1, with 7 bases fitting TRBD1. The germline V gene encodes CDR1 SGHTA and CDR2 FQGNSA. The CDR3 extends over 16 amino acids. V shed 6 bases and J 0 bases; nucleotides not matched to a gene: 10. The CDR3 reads CASRHTRTGLNTEAFF. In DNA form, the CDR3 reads TGTGCCAGCAGACATACCAGGACAGGCCTGAACACTGAAGCTTTCTTT. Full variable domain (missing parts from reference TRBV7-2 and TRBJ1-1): GAGVSQSPSNKVTEKGKDVELRCDPISGHTALYWYRQSLGQGLEFLIYFQGNSAPDKSGLPSDRFSAERTGGSVSTLTIQRTQQEDSAVYLCASRHTRTGLNTEAFFGQGTRLTVV.

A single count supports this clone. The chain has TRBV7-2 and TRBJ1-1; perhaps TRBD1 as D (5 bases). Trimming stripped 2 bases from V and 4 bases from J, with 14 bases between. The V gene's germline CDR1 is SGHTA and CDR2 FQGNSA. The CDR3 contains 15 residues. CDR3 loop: CASSLRAGESTEAFF. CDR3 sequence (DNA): TGTGCCAGCAGCTTAAGGGCGGGGGAATCCACTGAAGCTTTCTTT.

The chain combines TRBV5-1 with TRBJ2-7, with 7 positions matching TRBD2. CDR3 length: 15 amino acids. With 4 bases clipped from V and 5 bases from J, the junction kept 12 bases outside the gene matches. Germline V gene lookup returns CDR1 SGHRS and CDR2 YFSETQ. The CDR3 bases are TGCGCCAGCAGCCATCAGCGGGAACCGTCGGACGAGCAGTACTTC. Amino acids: CASSHQREPSDEQYF.

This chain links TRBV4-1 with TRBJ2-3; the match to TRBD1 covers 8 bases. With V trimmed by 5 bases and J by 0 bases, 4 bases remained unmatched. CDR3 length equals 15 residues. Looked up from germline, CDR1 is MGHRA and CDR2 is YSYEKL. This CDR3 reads CASSTRTGSTDTQYF. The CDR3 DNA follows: TGCGCCAGCAGCACCCGGACAGGGAGCACAGATACGCAGTATTTT.

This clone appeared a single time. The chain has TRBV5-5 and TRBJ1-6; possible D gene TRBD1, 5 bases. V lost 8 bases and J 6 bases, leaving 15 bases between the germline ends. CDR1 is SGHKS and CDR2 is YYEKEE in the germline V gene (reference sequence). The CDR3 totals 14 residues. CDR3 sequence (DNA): TGTGCCAGTTCCGCGGAGGGGTTTAATTCACCCCTCCACTTT. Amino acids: CASSAEGFNSPLHF.

DNA for the CDR3: TGTGCCAGCAGCAAAGTGCCCGGGATGGGGAAGACCCAGTACTTC. Its translation is CASSKVPGMGKTQYF. The chain carries TRBV21-1 and TRBJ2-5; TRBD2 was called by the table and not checked on the DNA. TRBV21-1 is given as a pseudogene. The CDR3 sequence is 15 residues long.

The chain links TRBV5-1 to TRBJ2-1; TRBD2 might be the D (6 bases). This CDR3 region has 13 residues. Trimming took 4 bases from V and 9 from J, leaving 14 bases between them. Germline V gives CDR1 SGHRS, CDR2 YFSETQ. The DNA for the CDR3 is TGCGCCAGCAGCCTAGACTACGGGGGTGAGCAGTTCTTC. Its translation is CASSLDYGGEQFF.

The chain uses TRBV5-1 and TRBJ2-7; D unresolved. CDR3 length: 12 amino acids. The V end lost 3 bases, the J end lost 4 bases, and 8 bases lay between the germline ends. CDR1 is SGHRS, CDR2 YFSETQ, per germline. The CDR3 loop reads CASSSNYYEQYF. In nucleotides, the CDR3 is TGCGCCAGCAGCTCCAACTATTACGAGCAGTACTTC.

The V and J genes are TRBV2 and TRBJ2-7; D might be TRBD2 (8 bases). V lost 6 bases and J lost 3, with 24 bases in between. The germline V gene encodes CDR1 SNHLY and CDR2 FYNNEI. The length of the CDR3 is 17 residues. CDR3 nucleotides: TGTGCCAGCAGCTACGGGAGGGGGCCCCGGAGGGACTACGAGCAGTACTTC. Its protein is CASSYGRGPRRDYEQYF.

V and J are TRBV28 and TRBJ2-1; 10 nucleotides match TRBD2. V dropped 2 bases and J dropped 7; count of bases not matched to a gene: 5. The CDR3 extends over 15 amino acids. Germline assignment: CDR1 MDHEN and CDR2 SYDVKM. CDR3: CASSLRLAGVNEQFF. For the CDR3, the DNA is TGTGCCAGCAGTTTAAGGCTAGCGGGAGTTAATGAGCAGTTCTTC.

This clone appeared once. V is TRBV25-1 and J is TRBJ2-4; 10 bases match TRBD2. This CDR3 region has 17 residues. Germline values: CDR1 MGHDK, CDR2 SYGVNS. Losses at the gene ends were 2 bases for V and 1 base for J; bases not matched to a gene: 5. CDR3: CASSEGSGRGAKNIQYF. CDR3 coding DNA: TGTGCCAGCAGTGAAGGGAGCGGGAGGGGGGCCAAAAACATTCAGTACTTC.

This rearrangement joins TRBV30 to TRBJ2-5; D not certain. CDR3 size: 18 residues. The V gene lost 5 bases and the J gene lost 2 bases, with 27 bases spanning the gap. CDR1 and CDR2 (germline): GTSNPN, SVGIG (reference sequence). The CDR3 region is CAWLPHPRFRSRQETQYF. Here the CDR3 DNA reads TGTGCCTGGCTCCCACATCCAAGGTTCCGGAGCCGGCAAGAGACCCAGTACTTC.

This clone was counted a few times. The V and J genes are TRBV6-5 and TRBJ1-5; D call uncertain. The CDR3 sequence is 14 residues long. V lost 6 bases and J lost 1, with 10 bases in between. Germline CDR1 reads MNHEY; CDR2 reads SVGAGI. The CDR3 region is CASSRGMSNQPQHF. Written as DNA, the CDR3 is TGTGCCAGCAGCCGAGGCATGAGCAATCAGCCCCAGCATTTT.

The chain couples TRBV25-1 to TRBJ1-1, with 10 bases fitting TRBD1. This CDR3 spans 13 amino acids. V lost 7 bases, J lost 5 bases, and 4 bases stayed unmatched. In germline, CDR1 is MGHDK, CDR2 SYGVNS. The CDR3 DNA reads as TGTGCCAGCAATGGACAGGGGGTGACTGAAGCTTTCTTT. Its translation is CASNGQGVTEAFF.

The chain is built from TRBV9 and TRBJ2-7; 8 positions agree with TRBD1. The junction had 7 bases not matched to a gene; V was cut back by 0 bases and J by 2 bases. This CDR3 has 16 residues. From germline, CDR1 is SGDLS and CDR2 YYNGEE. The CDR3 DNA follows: TGTGCCAGCAGCGTAGCAGGACAGGGTGCCACCTACGAGCAGTACTTC. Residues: CASSVAGQGATYEQYF.

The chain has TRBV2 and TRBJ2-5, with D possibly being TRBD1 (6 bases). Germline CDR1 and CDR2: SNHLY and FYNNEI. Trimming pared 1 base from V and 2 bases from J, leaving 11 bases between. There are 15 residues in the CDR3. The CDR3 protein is CASSEDRGQQETQYF. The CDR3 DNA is TGTGCCAGCAGTGAAGATAGAGGACAGCAAGAGACCCAGTACTTC.

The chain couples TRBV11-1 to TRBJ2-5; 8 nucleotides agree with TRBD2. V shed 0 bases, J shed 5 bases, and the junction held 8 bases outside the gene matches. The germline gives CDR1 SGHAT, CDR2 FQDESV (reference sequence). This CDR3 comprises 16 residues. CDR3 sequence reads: CASSLAPGGAGETQYF. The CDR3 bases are TGTGCCAGCAGCTTAGCGCCCGGGGGGGCAGGGGAGACCCAGTACTTC.

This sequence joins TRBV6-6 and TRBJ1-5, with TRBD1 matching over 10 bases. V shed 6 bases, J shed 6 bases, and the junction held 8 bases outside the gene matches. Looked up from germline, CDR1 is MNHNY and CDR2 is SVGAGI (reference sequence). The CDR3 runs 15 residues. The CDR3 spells CASRAGQGQSQPQHF. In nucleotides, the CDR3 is TGTGCCAGCAGGGCGGGACAGGGGCAGAGTCAGCCCCAGCATTTT.

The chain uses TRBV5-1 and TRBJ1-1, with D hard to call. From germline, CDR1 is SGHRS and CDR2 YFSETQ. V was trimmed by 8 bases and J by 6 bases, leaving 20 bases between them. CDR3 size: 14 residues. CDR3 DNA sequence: TGCGCCAGTTCAGTCGGGGTGGGGATCGCTGAAGCTTTCTTT. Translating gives CASSVGVGIAEAFF.

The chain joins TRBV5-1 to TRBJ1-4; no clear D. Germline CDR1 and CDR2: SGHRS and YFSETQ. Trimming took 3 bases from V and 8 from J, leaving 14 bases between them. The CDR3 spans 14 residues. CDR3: CASSWGDYGEKLFF. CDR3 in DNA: TGCGCCAGCAGCTGGGGAGATTATGGGGAAAAACTGTTTTTT.

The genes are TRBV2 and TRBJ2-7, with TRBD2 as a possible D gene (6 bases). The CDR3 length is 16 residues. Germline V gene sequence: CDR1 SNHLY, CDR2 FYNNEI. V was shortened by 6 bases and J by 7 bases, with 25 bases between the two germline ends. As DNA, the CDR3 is TGTGCCAGCAGACCAACCGGGGGACGGGGACGGGGGGAGCAGTACTTC. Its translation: CASRPTGGRGRGEQYF.

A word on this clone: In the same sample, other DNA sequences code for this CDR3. The CDR3 DNA reads TGTGCCAGCAGCCCCGAGGGGGCGGGGAACACTGAAGCTTTCTTT. Protein product: CASSPEGAGNTEAFF. This chain uses TRBV5-4 with TRBJ1-1, with TRBD1 identical over 7 bases. The CDR3 has 15 residues. Germline V gene data show CDR1 as SGHNT and CDR2 as YYREEE (reference sequence). V was pared by 4 bases and J by 1 base, with 7 bases of the junction left unmatched.